The source of this T cell receptor (beta chain) is a study of human T cells and chemical hapten exposure. The CDR3 covers 13 residues. V was clipped by 2 bases and J by 2 bases, with 5 bases between them. In germline, CDR1 is SGHVS, CDR2 FQNEAQ. Sample time point: patch test 2, 6 weeks after DPC sensitization. This sample's treatment: therapeutic diphenylcyclopropenone sensitization with weekly scalp DPC. Only after blood had been drawn was each patch test applied. TCRdb fed the RACE reads into MiXCR, producing one record per CDR3 protein. This table has more than 75,000 distinct CDR3 sequences, roughly 10% appearing once. Findings of the study overall: TCRs at high frequency, those above 1 in 1000, did not change with DPC sensitization. Each of the donors had alopecia, so their immune responses may not resemble those of healthy people. There was a positive correlation between PT1 expanded TCR counts and patch test score.

A note on this clonotype: Its cognate antigen is unknown.

The receptor was derived from a young woman with alopecia areata. Some clones in this sample may be carry-over from other donors' samples. The chain has TRBV7-8 and TRBJ2-3; no definite D call. The input for sequencing was whole blood, taken in connection with sensitization to the hapten diphenylcyclopropenone (DPC). Written as DNA, the CDR3 is TGTGCCAGCAGCTTACTAGACACAGATACGCAGTATTTT. It translates to CASSLLDTDTQYF.